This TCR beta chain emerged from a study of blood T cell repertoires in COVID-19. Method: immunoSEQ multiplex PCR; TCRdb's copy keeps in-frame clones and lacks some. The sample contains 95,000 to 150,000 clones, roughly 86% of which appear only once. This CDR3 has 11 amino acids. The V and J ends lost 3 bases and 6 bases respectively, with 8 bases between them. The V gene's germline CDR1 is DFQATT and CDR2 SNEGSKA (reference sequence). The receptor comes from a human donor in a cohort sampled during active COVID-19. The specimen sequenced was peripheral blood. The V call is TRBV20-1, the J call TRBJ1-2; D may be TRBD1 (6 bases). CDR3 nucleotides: TGCAGTGCTAGTGGGGGCGATGGCTACACCTTC. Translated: CSASGGDGYTF.